The sequence of this TCR beta chain was determined in a study of lymphopenia after photon versus proton radiotherapy (dated by TCRdb to the late 2010s). Regarding the study in general: In patients with gastrointestinal tumors who developed high-grade lymphopenia, the study compared the immunological effects of photon radiation therapy with those of proton radiation therapy. The roughly 18 patients in the cohort had gastrointestinal tumors, were treated with either photon or proton therapy, and subsequently developed lymphopenia. The study was designed to characterize how the impact on the immune system differs between the two radiation modalities.

Library preparation employed the immunoSEQ multiplex PCR assay. Deep sequencing of rearranged TCR beta loci, alongside multiparametric flow cytometry, was used to profile T cell repertoires. The source is immuneACCESS, and TCRdb retained only in-frame sequences with V and J called. Part of the clones is not carried over; for the studies checked, unresolved V genes explain less than half of this, and the remainder is unexplained. Across this sample there are around 64,000 clones, with about 90% seen only once. The top ten hold around 13% of the sample. What the work shows at the level of the full study, not this receptor alone: After the lymphocyte count nadir, repertoires from photon-treated patients showed oligoclonal expansion, particularly of CD8+ Temra cells, and this expansion drove the decline in diversity. Proton-treated patients stayed relatively stable during treatment, while photon-treated patients lost naive T cells and TCR diversity and gained effector/memory populations. Among patients across the cohort who died, overall survival time showed an inverse correlation with a larger post-nadir drop in TCR diversity. The survival association was assessed only in patients who died, and better survival with proton therapy was presented by the authors as a possibility rather than a demonstrated result.

In the germline V gene, CDR1 corresponds to SGHAT and CDR2 to FQNNGV. The CDR3, from cysteine to phenylalanine, totals 11 residues. The CDR3 DNA has 33 bases and is translated from base 1. This clone is termed medium-sized (0.01 to 0.1%). The antigen it binds to is not known. At one boundary the junction diverges from the germline segment, which might be a read error. The clonotype was recovered from a man of 80 years or more with esophageal cancer. The rearrangement joined TRBV11-2 to TRBJ2-2; TRBD2 matches 10 bases in the middle. This specimen consisted of peripheral blood, obtained from a patient treated with proton-based radiotherapy. The encoded CDR3 is CASSLGEREGF. The nucleotide sequence reads as follows: TGTGCCAGCAGCTTAGGGGAGCGGGAGGGTTTT. Here the CDR3 is joined to the reference TRBV11-2 and TRBJ2-2 genes, and the full variable domain is: EAGVAQSPRYKIIEKRQSVAFWCNPISGHATLYWYQQILGQGPKLLIQFQNNGVVDDSQLPKDRFSAERLKGVDSTLKIQPAKLEDSAVYLCASSLGEREGFGEGSRLTVL.